The TCR beta chain under discussion was sequenced for a study of T cell responses to AZD1222 COVID-19 vaccine. Study-level points and caveats: Clonal diversity may have been underestimated, and the donors were mostly white British, with more females than males.

To note about this clone: Its cognate antigen is unknown.

Using immunoSEQ multiplex PCR, the repertoire was profiled, and TCRdb retains in-frame clones only, with some absent. The sample consists of roughly 120,000 clones, approximately 90% of them appearing once. Germline CDR1 LGHDT, CDR2 YNNKEL (reference sequence). This CDR3 contains 18 residues. Deletions cut 3 bases from V and 5 bases from J, with 23 bases between. This chain joins TRBV3-1 (or the pseudogene TRBV3-2) and TRBJ2-1; no firm D call. The clonotype comes from an adult who received the AZD1222 COVID-19 vaccine. The specimen was peripheral blood, collected 28 days after the second AZD1222 dose. CDR3 coding DNA: TGTGCCAGCAGCCATGCAGGCTCAGACCGAATTGGGGACAATGAGCAGTTCTTC. It codes for CASSHAGSDRIGDNEQFF.